The rows below give T cell receptor beta chains drawn from one sample of a study of cytomegalovirus exposure and HLA in healthy donors. Using immunoSEQ multiplex PCR, the repertoire was profiled, and TCRdb retains in-frame clones only, with some absent. The sample lists 160,000 or so clones; over 70% were seen once. Sequenced sample: PBMCs. The receptors here all came from a middle-aged woman in good health and CMV-seropositive. The conserved cysteine and the conserved F or W are not part of the CDR3 here.

v_gene	CDR3aa
TRBV2	ASSARDRVIGEQF
TRBV19	ASSIGADGTEAF
TRBV27	ASSMDRAGGYT
TRBV19	ASSLAEGAGYT
TRBV10-3	AIGDSTSYNEQF
TRBV14	ASSQDFTGELF
TRBV4-1	ASSLEEGNNQPQH
TRBV5-4	ASSIESWGYT
TRBV7-8	ASSPKGAPGGRPWGNQPQH
TRBV2	ATQTGERELF
TRBV5-1	ASSLEVAGLGEQF
TRBV6-5	ASSPGLYNEKLF
TRBV9	ASSPSGTGNYEQY
TRBV30	AWTQGAVTQY
TRBV19	ASRPRGGYGYT
TRBV9	ASSVGGASSYEQY
TRBV7-2	ASSRDSSGNTIY
TRBV5-1	ASSLGVGRGMNTEAF
TRBV20-1	SAKRLEQY
TRBV5-4	ASSFPGAGSYEQY
TRBV13	ASSQGPGNTGSPLH
TRBV9	ASSPGGNTGELF
TRBV4-2	ASSHTGLTEAF
TRBV30	AWSLPGQGTSPLH
TRBV7-8	ASSLRAGINEQF
TRBV18	VSSPGGGNEKLF
TRBV27	ASRVDRSSRGYGYT
TRBV6-1	ASSEISGQGAYEQY
TRBV7-9	ASSWGQGNQKLF
TRBV15	ATSREVAGTSDTQY
TRBV10-3	AVTEGRSYEQY
TRBV6-5	ASRDRGLGNQPQH
TRBV5-1	ASSPFTSGGTTDTQY
TRBV5-1	ASSLAAAYGYT
TRBV28	ASSSSRTGL
TRBV6-6	ASSLLPGQGEEKLF
TRBV5-6	ASSQWDSNYGYT
TRBV5-1	ASSTLTSGGFNEQF
TRBV5-4	ASSLDGGNQPQH
TRBV7-8	ASQERGGRTGELF
TRBV2	ASSPGRGNTEAF
TRBV29-1	SVGGANTGELF